This T cell receptor beta chain was identified in a study of blood T cell repertoires in COVID-19. Study context: Both acute and convalescent COVID-19 samples were obtained from the United States, Italy and Spain. The analysed material was cDNA or gDNA that came from T cells, B-cell-depleted T cells, or PBMCs.

The CDR3 consists of 13 residues. V gave up 6 bases and J gave up 2 bases, with 11 bases separating them. CDR1 and CDR2 (germline): MNHEY, SVGAGI. Original processing notes: The assay estimated nucleated cells by amplifying reference gene primers. Sequencing used immunoSEQ multiplex PCR; TCRdb keeps in-frame clones, though not all of them. V, J and clone size derive from that table, while D and trimming were established from the DNA sequence. In the table there are 150,000 to 200,000 clones, 60% to 85% of which are singletons. This receptor was identified in a woman in her forties or fifties with active or convalescent COVID-19. The sample comprised peripheral blood. The rearrangement joins TRBV6-5 to TRBJ2-7, with a tentative D call TRBD1 (6 bases). The CDR3 DNA is TGTGCCAGCAGCTTAACAGGGCCCTACGAGCAGTACTTC. It encodes CASSLTGPYEQYF.